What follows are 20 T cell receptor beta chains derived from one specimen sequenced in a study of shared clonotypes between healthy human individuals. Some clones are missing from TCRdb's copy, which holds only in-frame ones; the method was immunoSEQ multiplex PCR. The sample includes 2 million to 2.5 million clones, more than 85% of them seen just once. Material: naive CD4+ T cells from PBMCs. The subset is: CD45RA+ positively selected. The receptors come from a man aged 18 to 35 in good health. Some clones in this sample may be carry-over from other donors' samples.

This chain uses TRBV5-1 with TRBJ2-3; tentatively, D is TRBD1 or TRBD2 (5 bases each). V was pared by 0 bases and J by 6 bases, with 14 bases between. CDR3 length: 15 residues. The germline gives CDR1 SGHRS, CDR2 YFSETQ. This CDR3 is CASSLEVSGLDTQYF. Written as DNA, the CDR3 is TGCGCCAGCAGCTTGGAGGTATCGGGGCTGGATACGCAGTATTTT. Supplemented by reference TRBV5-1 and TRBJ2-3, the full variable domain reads KAGVTQTPRYLIKTRGQQVTLSCSPISGHRSVSWYQQTPGQGLQFLFEYFSETQRNKGNFPGRFSGRQFSNSRSEMNVSTLELGDSALYLCASSLEVSGLDTQYFGPGTRLTVL.

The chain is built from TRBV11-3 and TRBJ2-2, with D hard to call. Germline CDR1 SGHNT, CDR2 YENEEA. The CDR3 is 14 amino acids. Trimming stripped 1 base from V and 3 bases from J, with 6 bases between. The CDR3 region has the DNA TGTGCCAGCAGCTTAGGGATCCACACCGGGGAGCTGTTTTTT. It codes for CASSLGIHTGELFF.

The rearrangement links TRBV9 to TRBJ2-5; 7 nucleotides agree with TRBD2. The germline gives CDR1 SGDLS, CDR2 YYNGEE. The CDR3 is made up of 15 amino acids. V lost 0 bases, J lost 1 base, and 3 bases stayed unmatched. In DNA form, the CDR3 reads TGTGCCAGCAGCGTAGATCTAGCGGCCCAAGAGACCCAGTACTTC. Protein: CASSVDLAAQETQYF.

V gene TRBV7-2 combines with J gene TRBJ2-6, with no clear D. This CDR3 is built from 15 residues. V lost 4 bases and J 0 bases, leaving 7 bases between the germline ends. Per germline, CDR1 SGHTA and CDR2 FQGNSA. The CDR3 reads CASSSQYSGANVLTF. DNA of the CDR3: TGTGCCAGCAGCTCCCAATACTCTGGGGCCAACGTCCTGACTTTC.

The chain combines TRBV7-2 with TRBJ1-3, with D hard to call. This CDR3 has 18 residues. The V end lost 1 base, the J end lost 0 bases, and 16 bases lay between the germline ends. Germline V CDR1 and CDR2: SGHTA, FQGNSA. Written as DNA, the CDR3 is TGTGCCAGCAGCTTAGTGGTCGGAGGTTCGAGCTCTGGAAACACCATATATTTT. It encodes CASSLVVGGSSSGNTIYF.

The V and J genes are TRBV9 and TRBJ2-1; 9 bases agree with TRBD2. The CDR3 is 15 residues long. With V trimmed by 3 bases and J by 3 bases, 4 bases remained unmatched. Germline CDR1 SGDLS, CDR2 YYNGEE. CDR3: CASSGRREGYNEQFF. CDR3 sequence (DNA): TGTGCCAGCAGCGGGAGGCGGGAGGGCTACAATGAGCAGTTCTTC. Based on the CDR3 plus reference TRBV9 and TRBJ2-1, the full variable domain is DSGVTQTPKHLITATGQRVTLRCSPRSGDLSVYWYQQSLDQGLQFLIQYYNGEERAKGNILERFSAQQFPDLHSELNLSSLELGDSALYFCASSGRREGYNEQFFGPGTRLTVL.

The CDR3 spells CAISGRSGGRANEQYF. The DNA of the CDR3 is TGTGCCATCAGTGGGCGGTCCGGCGGGAGGGCTAACGAGCAGTACTTC. The chain links TRBV10-3 to TRBJ2-7; 9 nucleotides agree with TRBD2. CDR3 length: 16 residues. The ends lost 4 bases at V and 5 bases at J; junction bases unmatched: 12. Looked up from germline, CDR1 is ENHRY and CDR2 is SYGVKD.

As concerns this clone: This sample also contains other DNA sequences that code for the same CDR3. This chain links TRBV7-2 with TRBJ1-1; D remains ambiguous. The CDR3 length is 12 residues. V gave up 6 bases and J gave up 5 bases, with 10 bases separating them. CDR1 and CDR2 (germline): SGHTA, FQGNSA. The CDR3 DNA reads TGTGCCAGCAGTCGACTGGGAACTGAAGCTTTCTTT. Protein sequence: CASSRLGTEAFF.

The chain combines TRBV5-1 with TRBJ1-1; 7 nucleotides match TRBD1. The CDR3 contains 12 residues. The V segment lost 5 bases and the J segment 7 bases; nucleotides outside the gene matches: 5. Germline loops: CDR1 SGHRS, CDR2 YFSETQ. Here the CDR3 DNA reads TGCGCCAGCAGTCAGGGGGGGAATGAAGCTTTCTTT. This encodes CASSQGGNEAFF.

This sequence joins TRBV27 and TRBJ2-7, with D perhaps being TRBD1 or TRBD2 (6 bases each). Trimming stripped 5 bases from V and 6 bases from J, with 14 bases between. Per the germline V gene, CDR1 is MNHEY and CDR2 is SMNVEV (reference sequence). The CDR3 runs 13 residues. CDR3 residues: CASSLPGGSEQYF. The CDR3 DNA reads TGTGCCAGCAGTCTACCCGGGGGCAGCGAGCAGTACTTC.

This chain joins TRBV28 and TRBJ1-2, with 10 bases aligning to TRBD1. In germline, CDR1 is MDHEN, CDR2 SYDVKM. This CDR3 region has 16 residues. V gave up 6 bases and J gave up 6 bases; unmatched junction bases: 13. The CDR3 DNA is TGTGCCAGCAGCAAAGAGCCTCGGGACAGGGGTGATGGCTACACCTTC. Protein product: CASSKEPRDRGDGYTF.

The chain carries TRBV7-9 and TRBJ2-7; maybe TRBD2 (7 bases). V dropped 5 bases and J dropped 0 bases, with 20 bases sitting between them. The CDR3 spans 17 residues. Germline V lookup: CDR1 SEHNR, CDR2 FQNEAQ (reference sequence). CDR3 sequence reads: CASSPRSLADSSYEQYF. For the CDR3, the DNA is TGTGCCAGCAGCCCAAGAAGCCTAGCGGACAGCTCCTACGAGCAGTACTTC.

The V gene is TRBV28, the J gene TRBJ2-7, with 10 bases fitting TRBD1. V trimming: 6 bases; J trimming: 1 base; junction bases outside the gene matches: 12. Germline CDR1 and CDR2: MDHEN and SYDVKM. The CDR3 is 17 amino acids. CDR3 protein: CASSPGTGQGGSYEQYF. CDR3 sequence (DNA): TGTGCCAGCAGCCCGGGGACCGGACAGGGGGGTTCCTACGAGCAGTACTTC.

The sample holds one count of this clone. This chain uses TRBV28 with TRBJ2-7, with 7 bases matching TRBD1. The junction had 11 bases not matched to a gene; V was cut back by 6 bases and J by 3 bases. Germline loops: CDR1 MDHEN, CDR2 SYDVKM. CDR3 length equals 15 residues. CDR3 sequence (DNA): TGTGCCAGCAGAGAAAAGACAGGGTCCATCTACGAGCAGTACTTC. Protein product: CASREKTGSIYEQYF.

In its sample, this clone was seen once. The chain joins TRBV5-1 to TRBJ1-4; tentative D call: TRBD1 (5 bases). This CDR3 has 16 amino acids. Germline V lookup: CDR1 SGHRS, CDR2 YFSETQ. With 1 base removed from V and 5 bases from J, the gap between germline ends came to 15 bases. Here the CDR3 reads CASSLLRSGLNEKLFF. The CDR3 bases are TGCGCCAGCAGCTTGCTGAGATCAGGGCTCAATGAAAAACTGTTTTTT.

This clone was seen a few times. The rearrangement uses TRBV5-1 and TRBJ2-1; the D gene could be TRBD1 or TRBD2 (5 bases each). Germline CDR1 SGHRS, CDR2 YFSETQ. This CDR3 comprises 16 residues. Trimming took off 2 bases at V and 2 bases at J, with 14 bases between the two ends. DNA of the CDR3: TGCGCCAGCAGCTTCCAGGGAAGAGGGACCTACAATGAGCAGTTCTTC. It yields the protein CASSFQGRGTYNEQFF. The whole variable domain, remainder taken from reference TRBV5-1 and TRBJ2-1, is KAGVTQTPRYLIKTRGQQVTLSCSPISGHRSVSWYQQTPGQGLQFLFEYFSETQRNKGNFPGRFSGRQFSNSRSEMNVSTLELGDSALYLCASSFQGRGTYNEQFFGPGTRLTVL.

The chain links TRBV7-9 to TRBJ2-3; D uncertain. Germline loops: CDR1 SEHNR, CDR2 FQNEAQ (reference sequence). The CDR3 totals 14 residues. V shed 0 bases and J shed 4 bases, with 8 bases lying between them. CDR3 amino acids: CASSLALPPDTQYF. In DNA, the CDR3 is TGTGCCAGCAGCTTAGCGCTTCCGCCAGATACGCAGTATTTT.

The CDR3 sequence: CASSPGFHEQYF. The CDR3 DNA follows: TGTGCCAGCAGCCCGGGATTCCACGAGCAGTACTTC. This sequence joins TRBV7-9 and TRBJ2-7; TRBD2 might be the D (5 bases). The CDR3 totals 12 residues. Germline CDR1 and CDR2: SEHNR and FQNEAQ (reference sequence). The V and J ends lost 5 bases and 5 bases respectively, with 10 bases between them.

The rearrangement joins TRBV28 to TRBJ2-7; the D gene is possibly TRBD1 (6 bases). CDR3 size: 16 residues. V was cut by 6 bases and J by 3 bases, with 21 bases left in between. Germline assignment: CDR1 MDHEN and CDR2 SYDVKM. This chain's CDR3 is CASSTERRGIVYEQYF. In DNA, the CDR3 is TGTGCCAGCAGCACAGAACGTAGGGGGATCGTCTACGAGCAGTACTTC.

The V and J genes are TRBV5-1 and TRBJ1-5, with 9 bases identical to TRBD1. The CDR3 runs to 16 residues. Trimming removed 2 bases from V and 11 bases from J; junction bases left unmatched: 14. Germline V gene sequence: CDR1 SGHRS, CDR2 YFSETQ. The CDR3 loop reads CASSLGDRGGQGTQHF. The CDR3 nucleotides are TGCGCCAGCAGCTTAGGAGACAGGGGGGGCCAAGGGACCCAGCATTTT.